This TCR beta chain was captured in a study of blood T cells in healthy people across ages. Germline V gene sequence: CDR1 KGHSH, CDR2 LQKENI. Trimming pared 2 bases from V and 10 bases from J, leaving 15 bases between. This CDR3 spans 15 amino acids. Then a second PCR, running roughly 7 to 11 cycles, was carried out with a sample-barcoded 5' primer and a J-beta primer mix. In TCRdb, the 5' RACE reads were re-called with MiXCR into one record per CDR3 protein. This table holds approximately 1,100,000 distinct CDR3 sequences, 45% found once. This clonotype was detected once. Source material: blood. The TCR sequence derives from a woman in her sixties or seventies in good health. The rearrangement links TRBV18 to TRBJ1-6; no definite D call. The CDR3 DNA sequence: TGTGCCAGCTCACCAAGTCTGCCCGAGGAGTCACCCCTCCACTTT. Translated, it gives CASSPSLPEESPLHF.